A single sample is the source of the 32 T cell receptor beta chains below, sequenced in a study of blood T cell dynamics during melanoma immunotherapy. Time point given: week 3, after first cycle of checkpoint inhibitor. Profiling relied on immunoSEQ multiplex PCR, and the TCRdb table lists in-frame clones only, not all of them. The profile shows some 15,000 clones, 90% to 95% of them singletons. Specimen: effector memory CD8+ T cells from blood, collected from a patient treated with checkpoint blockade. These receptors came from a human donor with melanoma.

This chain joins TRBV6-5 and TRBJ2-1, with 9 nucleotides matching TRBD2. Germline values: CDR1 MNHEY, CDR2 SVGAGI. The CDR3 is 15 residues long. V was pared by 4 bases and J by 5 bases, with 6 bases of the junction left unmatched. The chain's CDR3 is CASSSGGRAHNEQFF. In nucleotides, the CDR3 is TGTGCCAGCAGTTCCGGCGGGAGGGCCCACAATGAGCAGTTCTTC.

The CDR3 DNA sequence: TGTGCCAGTAGTATGGGACAGACCATCGGCACCGGGGAGCTGTTTTTT. It is translated as CASSMGQTIGTGELFF. The V call is TRBV19, the J call TRBJ2-2; TRBD1 matches at 7 bases. From germline, CDR1 is LNHDA and CDR2 SQIVND (reference sequence). The V segment lost 3 bases and the J segment 4 bases; nucleotides outside the gene matches: 8. The CDR3 is made up of 16 amino acids.

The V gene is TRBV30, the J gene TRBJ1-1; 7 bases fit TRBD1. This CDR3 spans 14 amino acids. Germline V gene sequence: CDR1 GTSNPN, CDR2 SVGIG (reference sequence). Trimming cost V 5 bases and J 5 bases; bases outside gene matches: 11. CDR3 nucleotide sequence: TGTGCCTGGTCTCAGGCAGGGGGATGGACTGAAGCTTTCTTT. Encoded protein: CAWSQAGGWTEAFF.

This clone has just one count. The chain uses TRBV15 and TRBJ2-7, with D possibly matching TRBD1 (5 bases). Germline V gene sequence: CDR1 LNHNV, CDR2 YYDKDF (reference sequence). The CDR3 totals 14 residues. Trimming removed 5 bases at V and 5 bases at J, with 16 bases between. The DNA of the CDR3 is TGTGCCACCAGCTTACAACAGGCCCCCCACGAGCAGTACTTC. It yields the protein CATSLQQAPHEQYF.

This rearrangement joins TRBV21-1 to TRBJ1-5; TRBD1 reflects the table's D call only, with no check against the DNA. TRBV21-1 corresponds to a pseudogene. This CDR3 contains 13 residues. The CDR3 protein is CASRDRGNQPQHF. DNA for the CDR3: TGTGCCAGCAGGGACAGGGGCAATCAGCCCCAGCATTTT.

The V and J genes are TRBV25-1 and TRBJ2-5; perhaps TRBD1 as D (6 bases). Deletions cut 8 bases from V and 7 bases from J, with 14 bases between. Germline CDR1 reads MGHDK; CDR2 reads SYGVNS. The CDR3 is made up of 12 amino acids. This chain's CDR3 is CASRGHEGTQYF. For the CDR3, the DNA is TGTGCCAGCCGGGGACACGAGGGGACCCAGTACTTC.

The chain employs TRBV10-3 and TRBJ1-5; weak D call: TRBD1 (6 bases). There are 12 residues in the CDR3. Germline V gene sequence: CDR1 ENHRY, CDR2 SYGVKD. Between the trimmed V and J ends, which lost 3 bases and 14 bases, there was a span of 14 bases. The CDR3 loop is CAISDPTGLKHF. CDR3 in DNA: TGTGCCATCAGTGACCCGACAGGACTGAAGCATTTT.

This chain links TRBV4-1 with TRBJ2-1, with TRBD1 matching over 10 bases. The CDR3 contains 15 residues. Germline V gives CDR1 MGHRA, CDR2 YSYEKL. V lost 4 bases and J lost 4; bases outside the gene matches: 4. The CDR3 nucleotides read TGCGCCAGCAGCCTCGGACAGGGGGAATACAATGAGCAGTTCTTC. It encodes CASSLGQGEYNEQFF.

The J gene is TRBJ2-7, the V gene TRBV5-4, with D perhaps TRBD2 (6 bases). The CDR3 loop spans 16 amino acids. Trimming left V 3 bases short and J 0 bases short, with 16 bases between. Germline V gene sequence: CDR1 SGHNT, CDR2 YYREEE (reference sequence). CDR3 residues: CASSWGLSGDSYEQYF. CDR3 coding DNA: TGTGCCAGCAGCTGGGGACTTTCCGGGGACTCCTACGAGCAGTACTTC.

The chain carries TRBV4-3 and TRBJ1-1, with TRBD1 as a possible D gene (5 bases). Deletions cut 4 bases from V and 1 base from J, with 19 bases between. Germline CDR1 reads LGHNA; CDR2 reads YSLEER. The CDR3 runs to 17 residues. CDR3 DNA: TGCGCCAGCAGCCCCCTTGGTGGGGGAAACGCGAACACTGAAGCTTTCTTT. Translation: CASSPLGGGNANTEAFF.

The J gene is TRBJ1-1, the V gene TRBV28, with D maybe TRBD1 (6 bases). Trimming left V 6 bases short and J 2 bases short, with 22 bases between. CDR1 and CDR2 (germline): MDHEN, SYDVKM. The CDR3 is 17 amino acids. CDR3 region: CASRLNRVSLTNTEAFF. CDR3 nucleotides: TGTGCCAGCAGGTTAAACAGGGTTTCCTTAACAAACACTGAAGCTTTCTTT.

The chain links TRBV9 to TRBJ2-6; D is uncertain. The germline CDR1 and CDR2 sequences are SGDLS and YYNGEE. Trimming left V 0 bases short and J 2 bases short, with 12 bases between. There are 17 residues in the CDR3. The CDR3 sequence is CASSVAFTNPGANVLTF. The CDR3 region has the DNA TGTGCCAGCAGCGTAGCTTTTACGAACCCTGGGGCCAACGTCCTGACTTTC.

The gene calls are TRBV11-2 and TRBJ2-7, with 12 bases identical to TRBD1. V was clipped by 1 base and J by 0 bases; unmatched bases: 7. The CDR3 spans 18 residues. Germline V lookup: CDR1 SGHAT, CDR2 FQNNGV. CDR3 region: CASSLAGTGGYLSYEQYF. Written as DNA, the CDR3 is TGTGCCAGCAGCTTAGCCGGGACAGGGGGCTACCTCTCCTACGAGCAGTACTTC.

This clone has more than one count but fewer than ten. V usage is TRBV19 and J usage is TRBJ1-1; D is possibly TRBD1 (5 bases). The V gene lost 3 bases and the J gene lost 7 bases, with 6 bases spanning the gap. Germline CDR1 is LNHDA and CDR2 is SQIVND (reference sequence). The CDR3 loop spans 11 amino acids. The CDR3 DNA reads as TGTGCCAGTAGTATGGGGGGTGAAGCTTTCTTT. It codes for CASSMGGEAFF.

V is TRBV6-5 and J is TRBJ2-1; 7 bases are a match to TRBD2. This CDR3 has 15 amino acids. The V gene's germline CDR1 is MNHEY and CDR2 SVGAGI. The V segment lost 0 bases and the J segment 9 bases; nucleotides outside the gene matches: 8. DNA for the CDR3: TGTGCCAGCAGTTACTCACGCATTGGGGAGGGTGAGCAGTTCTTC. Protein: CASSYSRIGEGEQFF.

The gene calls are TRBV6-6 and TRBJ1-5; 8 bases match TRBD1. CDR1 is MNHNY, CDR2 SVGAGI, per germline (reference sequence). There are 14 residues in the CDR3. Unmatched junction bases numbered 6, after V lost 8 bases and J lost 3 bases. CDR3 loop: CASVGQGYNQPQHF. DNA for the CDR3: TGTGCCAGCGTCGGACAGGGTTACAATCAGCCCCAGCATTTT.

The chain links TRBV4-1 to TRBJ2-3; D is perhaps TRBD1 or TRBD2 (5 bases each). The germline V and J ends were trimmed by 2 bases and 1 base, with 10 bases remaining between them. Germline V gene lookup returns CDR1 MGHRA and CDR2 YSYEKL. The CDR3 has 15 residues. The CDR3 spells CASSQLVGGTDTQYF. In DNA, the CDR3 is TGCGCCAGCAGCCAATTGGTGGGGGGCACAGATACGCAGTATTTT.

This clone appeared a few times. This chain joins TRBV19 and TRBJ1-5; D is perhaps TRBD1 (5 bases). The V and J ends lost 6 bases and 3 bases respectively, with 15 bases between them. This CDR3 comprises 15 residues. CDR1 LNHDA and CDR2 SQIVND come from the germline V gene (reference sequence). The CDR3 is CASRTVYTLNQPQHF. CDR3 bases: TGTGCCAGTAGGACAGTTTATACCCTCAATCAGCCCCAGCATTTT.

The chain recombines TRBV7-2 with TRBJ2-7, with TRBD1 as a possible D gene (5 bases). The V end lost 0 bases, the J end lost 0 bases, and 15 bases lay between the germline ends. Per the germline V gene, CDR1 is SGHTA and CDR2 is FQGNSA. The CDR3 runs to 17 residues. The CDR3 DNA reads TGTGCCAGCAGCTTAGCGCGAGGACACCCCAGCTCCTACGAGCAGTACTTC. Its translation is CASSLARGHPSSYEQYF.

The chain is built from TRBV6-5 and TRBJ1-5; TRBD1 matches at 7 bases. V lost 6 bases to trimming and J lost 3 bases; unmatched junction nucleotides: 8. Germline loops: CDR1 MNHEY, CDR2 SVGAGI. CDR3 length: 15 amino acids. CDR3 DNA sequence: TGTGCCAGCAGGCCCACGGGACAGCCCAATCAGCCCCAGCATTTT. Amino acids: CASRPTGQPNQPQHF.

The CDR3 is CASSKWTGDTDTQYF. The DNA of the CDR3 is TGTGCCAGTAGTAAGTGGACAGGGGACACAGATACGCAGTATTTT. The J gene is TRBJ2-3, the V gene TRBV19; the match to TRBD1 covers 9 bases. CDR3 length: 15 residues. The germline CDR1 and CDR2 sequences are LNHDA and SQIVND (reference sequence). Trimming cost V 4 bases and J 2 bases; bases outside gene matches: 4.

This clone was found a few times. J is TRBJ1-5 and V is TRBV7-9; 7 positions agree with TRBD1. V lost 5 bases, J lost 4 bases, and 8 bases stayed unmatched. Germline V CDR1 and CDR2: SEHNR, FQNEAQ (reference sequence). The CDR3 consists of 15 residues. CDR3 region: CASSAPGQSNQPQHF. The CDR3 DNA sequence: TGTGCCAGCAGCGCCCCGGGACAGTCAAATCAGCCCCAGCATTTT.

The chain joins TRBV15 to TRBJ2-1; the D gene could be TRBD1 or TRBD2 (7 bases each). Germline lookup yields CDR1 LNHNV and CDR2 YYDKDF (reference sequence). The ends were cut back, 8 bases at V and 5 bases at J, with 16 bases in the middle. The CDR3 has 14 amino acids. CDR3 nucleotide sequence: TGTGCCACCCGACAGGGCCTAGCGGACAATGAGCAGTTCTTC. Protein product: CATRQGLADNEQFF.

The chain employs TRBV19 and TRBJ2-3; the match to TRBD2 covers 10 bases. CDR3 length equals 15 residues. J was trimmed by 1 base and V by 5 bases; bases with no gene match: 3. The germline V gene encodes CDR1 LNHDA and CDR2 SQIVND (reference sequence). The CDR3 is CASSGLAGGTDTQYF. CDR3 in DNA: TGTGCCAGTAGTGGCCTAGCGGGAGGCACAGATACGCAGTATTTT.

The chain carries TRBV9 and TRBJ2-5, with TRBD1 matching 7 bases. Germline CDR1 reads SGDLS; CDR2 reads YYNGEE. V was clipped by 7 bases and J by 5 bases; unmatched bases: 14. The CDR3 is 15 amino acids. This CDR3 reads CASSYGVGGVETQYF. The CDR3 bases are TGTGCCAGCTCCTACGGAGTAGGGGGCGTTGAGACCCAGTACTTC.

In DNA form, the CDR3 reads TGTGCCAGCAGCTCCTATCTCGCAGGGGGCGCGGCTGAGCAGTTCTTC. Translated: CASSSYLAGGAAEQFF. The chain carries TRBV7-9 and TRBJ2-1; 8 bases align to TRBD1. Germline V gene data show CDR1 as SEHNR and CDR2 as FQNEAQ (reference sequence). This CDR3 has 16 amino acids. Unmatched junction bases numbered 14, after V lost 4 bases and J lost 9 bases.

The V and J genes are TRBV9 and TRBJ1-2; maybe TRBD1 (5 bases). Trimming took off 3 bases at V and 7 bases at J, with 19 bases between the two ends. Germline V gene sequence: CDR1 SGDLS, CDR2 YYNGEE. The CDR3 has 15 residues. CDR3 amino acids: CASSAALDSLIGYTF. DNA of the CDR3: TGTGCCAGCAGCGCAGCCTTAGACAGTCTTATTGGCTACACCTTC.

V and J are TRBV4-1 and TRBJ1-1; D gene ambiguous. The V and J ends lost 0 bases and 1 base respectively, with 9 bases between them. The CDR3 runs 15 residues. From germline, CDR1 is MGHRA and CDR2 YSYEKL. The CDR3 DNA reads TGCGCCAGCAGCCAAGATCAGGATGCGAACACTGAAGCTTTCTTT. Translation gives CASSQDQDANTEAFF.

The CDR3 loop reads CASSPWGDTIYF. The CDR3 DNA reads TGTGCCAGTAGTCCTTGGGGGGACACCATATATTTT. The chain recombines TRBV19 with TRBJ1-3; weak D call: TRBD1 (5 bases). The CDR3 sequence is 12 residues long. Deletions cut 5 bases from V and 8 bases from J, with 10 bases between. Per the germline V gene, CDR1 is LNHDA and CDR2 is SQIVND (reference sequence).

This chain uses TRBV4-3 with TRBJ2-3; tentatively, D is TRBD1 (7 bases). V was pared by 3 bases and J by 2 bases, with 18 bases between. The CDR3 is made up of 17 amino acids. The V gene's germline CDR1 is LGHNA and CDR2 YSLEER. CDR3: CASSHSRGQGDTDTQYF. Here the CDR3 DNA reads TGCGCCAGCAGCCACTCACGGGGGCAGGGGGACACAGATACGCAGTATTTT.

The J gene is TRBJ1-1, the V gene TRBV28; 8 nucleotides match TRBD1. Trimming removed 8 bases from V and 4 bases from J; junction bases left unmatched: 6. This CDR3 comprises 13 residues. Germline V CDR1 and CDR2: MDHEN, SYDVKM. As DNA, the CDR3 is TGTGCCAGCCTGACAGGGGAGGGCACTGAAGCTTTCTTT. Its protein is CASLTGEGTEAFF.

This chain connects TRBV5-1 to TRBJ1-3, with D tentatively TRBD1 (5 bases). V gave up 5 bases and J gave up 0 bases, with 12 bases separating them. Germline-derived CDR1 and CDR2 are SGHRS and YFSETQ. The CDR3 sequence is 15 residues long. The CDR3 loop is CASRRDFDSGNTIYF. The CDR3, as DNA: TGCGCCAGCAGGCGGGACTTCGACTCTGGAAACACCATATATTTT.